These T cell receptor beta chains were read from a single sample in a study of cytomegalovirus exposure and HLA in healthy donors. TCRdb's copy holds only in-frame clones and misses some; the assay was immunoSEQ multiplex PCR. Of some 120,000 clones in the sample, roughly 83% were seen once. Sequencing input: PBMCs. All receptors come from a man younger than 30 in good health and CMV-seronegative. Both conserved end residues are part of each CDR3. D genes are given only for firm matches. Expanded clones get a size class; other rows say once, few or many, or leave the size out.

-	TRBJ1-2	once	TRBV14	TGTGCCAGCAGCCAAGATTCTTCTGGCTCCTACACCTTC	CASSQDSSGSYTF
-	TRBJ2-7	few	TRBV4-1	TGCGCCAGCAGCCCGGACAGTAATACCTACGAGCAGTACTTC	CASSPDSNTYEQYF
-	TRBJ1-2	-	TRBV18	TGTGCCAGCTCAGCCCAGGACTATGGCTACACCTTC	CASSAQDYGYTF
-	TRBJ2-7	-	TRBV7-8	TGTGCCAGCAGCGATGATTGGGAGTGGGGATCCAGCTACGAGCAGTACTTC	CASSDDWEWGSSYEQYF
-	TRBJ2-7	-	TRBV28	TGTGCCAGCAGTTCTCCTCTCGGCTACGAGCAGTACTTC	CASSSPLGYEQYF
TRBD2	TRBJ2-1	-	TRBV9	TGTGCCAGCAGTCGTAGACCCGGGAGCGGGGGTGAGCAGTTCTTC	CASSRRPGSGGEQFF
-	TRBJ1-1	few	TRBV6-5	TGTGCCAGCAGTTACGGTGGAGGGGGGGACACTGAAGCTTTCTTT	CASSYGGGGDTEAFF
TRBD2	TRBJ2-7	-	TRBV19	TGTGCCAGTAGTTCCCCGGGAGGGAGGGACTACGAGCAGTACTTC	CASSSPGGRDYEQYF
-	TRBJ1-1	-	TRBV18	TGTGCCAGCTCACCACCATATCGTGGCAGGGAGGGTGCGACTGAAGCTTTCTTT	CASSPPYRGREGATEAFF
TRBD2	TRBJ2-3	-	TRBV9	TGTGCCAGCAGCGACCAAAGACTAGCGGGCACAGATACGCAGTATTTT	CASSDQRLAGTDTQYF
TRBD2	TRBJ2-1	-	TRBV11-2	TGTGCCAGCGGGGCCAGGAAGACTAGCGGGATCTCCAATGAGCAGTTCTTC	CASGARKTSGISNEQFF
-	TRBJ1-2	-	TRBV6-6	TGTGCCAGCAGCCCCGCGCAGGGTAACTATGGCTACACCTTC	CASSPAQGNYGYTF
-	TRBJ1-2	-	TRBV11-2	TGTGCCAGCAGCTTAGAAGGTCTCGGACACCGTTATGGCTTCACCTTC	CASSLEGLGHRYGFTF
TRBD1	TRBJ1-3	-	TRBV5-6	TGTGCCAGCAGCTCCCCGCTAGGACAGGTCTCTGGAAACACCATATATTTT	CASSSPLGQVSGNTIYF
TRBD1	TRBJ1-1	once	TRBV28	TGTGCCAGCAGTTTGAGCCAGGGGGCCACTGAAGCTTTCTTT	CASSLSQGATEAFF
-	TRBJ1-5	-	TRBV27	TGTGCCAGCAGTTTTCTTCAGGATCAGCCCCAGCATTTT	CASSFLQDQPQHF